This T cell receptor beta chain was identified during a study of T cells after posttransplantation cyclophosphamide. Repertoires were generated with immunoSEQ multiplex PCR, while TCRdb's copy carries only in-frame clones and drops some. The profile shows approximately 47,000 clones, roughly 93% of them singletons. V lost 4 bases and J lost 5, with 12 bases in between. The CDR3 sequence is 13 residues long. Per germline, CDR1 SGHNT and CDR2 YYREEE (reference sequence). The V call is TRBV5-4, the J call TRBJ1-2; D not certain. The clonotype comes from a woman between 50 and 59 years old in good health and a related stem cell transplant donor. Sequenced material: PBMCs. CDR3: CASSQPDKYGYTF. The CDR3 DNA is TGTGCCAGCAGCCAACCAGACAAGTATGGCTACACCTTC.